This T cell receptor beta chain came from a study of blood T cell repertoires in COVID-19. Study-wide background: Italy, Spain and the United States were the sources of the convalescent and acute COVID-19 samples.

Original processing methods: The authors estimated nucleated cell counts from reference gene primer amplification. Some clones are missing from TCRdb's copy, which holds only in-frame ones; the method was immunoSEQ multiplex PCR. That table is the source of V, J and clone size, and D and trimming were worked out from the DNA. This table has tens of thousands of clones, 84% appearing once. V dropped 0 bases and J dropped 3; count of bases not matched to a gene: 3. CDR1 KGHSH and CDR2 LQKENI come from the germline V gene. The CDR3 loop spans 17 amino acids. Material: peripheral blood. The sequence was obtained from a man aged 45 to 65 with acute or convalescent COVID-19. The chain employs TRBV18 and TRBJ2-2; 11 bases agree with TRBD2. The CDR3, as DNA: TGTGCCAGCTCACCACCTGGGACTAGCGGTTACACCGGGGAGCTGTTTTTT. It codes for CASSPPGTSGYTGELFF.